This T cell receptor (beta chain) was sequenced during a study of CD8 T cells in Susac syndrome. The CDR3 has 13 residues. In germline, CDR1 is SNHLY, CDR2 FYNNEI. V was cut by 4 bases and J by 5 bases, with 11 bases left in between. RNA in amounts of roughly 0.5 to 1 ug was reverse transcribed with random hexamers. TCRdb itself ran the immunoSEQ multiplex PCR reads through MiXCR, one entry per CDR3 protein. Of 160,000 or so distinct CDR3 sequences listed, roughly 95% were seen once; the top ten hold just over 0.13%. J is TRBJ2-5 and V is TRBV2, with D possibly being TRBD2 (5 bases). This TCR came from a human donor in good health. Sample: CD4+ T cells from PBMCs. The CDR3 region has the DNA TGTGCCAGCAGTGGTACTAGGGTCGAGACCCAGTACTTC. It yields the protein CASSGTRVETQYF.